This TCR beta chain was observed in a study of blood T cell repertoires in COVID-19. Study-level information: The United States, Italy and Spain supplied acute and convalescent COVID-19 samples. Nucleic acid was either cDNA or gDNA, and it came from T cells, B-cell-depleted T cells, or PBMCs.

Produced via immunoSEQ multiplex PCR; TCRdb's table is partial and in-frame only. The sample shows about 160,000 clones, around 85% of them seen only once. Germline V gene lookup returns CDR1 SGDLS and CDR2 YYNGEE. V was trimmed by 0 bases and J by 2 bases, leaving 11 bases between them. The CDR3 length is 15 residues. Cohorts were determined from participant-reported clinical history. The sample comprised PBMCs or T cells enriched from blood (not recorded which). The chain combines TRBV9 with TRBJ1-2; D is undetermined. This receptor was obtained from a middle-aged woman with acute COVID-19. The CDR3 DNA is TGTGCCAGCAGCGTAGGTCAGGTTACGAACTATGGCTACACCTTC. This codes for CASSVGQVTNYGYTF.